The 16 T cell receptor beta chains below come from one sample, sequenced in a study of blood T cell repertoires in COVID-19. Method: immunoSEQ multiplex PCR; TCRdb's copy keeps in-frame clones and lacks some. The table includes about 52,000 clones, 91% detected once. Source material: peripheral blood. These receptor sequences come from a man aged 45-65 years with active COVID-19.

The rearrangement joins TRBV28 to TRBJ1-4, with D uncertain. The CDR3 extends over 12 amino acids. V was shortened by 2 bases and J by 8 bases, with 6 bases between the two germline ends. The germline V gene encodes CDR1 MDHEN and CDR2 SYDVKM. In DNA form, the CDR3 reads TGTGCCAGCAGTTTACGCGTGGAAAAACTGTTTTTT. It yields the protein CASSLRVEKLFF.

This clone was seen a few times. The chain is built from TRBV2 and TRBJ2-7; TRBD1 is a possible D gene (7 bases). The V end was cut by 4 bases, the J end by 2 bases, with 12 bases between. Germline assignment: CDR1 SNHLY and CDR2 FYNNEI. CDR3 size: 14 residues. Here the CDR3 DNA reads TGTGCCAGCAGTGGGAGGGACAGAACCTACGAGCAGTACTTC. This codes for CASSGRDRTYEQYF.

This chain links TRBV6-4 with TRBJ2-1; D gene uncertain. V lost 2 bases and J 13 bases, leaving 15 bases between the germline ends. The CDR3 is made up of 13 amino acids. The germline V gene encodes CDR1 MRHNA and CDR2 SNTAGT. The chain's CDR3 is CASSDTEYEVQFF. The CDR3 coding sequence is TGTGCCAGCAGTGACACCGAATATGAGGTACAGTTCTTC.

This CDR3 reads CALDRQPSYEQYF. The CDR3 nucleotides read TGTGCCTTGGACAGACAGCCTTCCTACGAGCAGTACTTC. The genes are TRBV30 and TRBJ2-7, with D maybe TRBD1 (6 bases). CDR1 GTSNPN and CDR2 SVGIG come from the germline V gene (reference sequence). This CDR3 region has 13 residues. The V gene lost 7 bases and the J gene lost 1 base, with 14 bases spanning the gap.

The table lists this clone with a count of one. V gene TRBV30 combines with J gene TRBJ1-5; D ambiguous. The V gene lost 0 bases and the J gene lost 3 bases, with 6 bases spanning the gap. The CDR3 extends over 13 amino acids. In germline, CDR1 is GTSNPN, CDR2 SVGIG (reference sequence). CDR3 region: CAWSVDFNQPQHF. In DNA, the CDR3 is TGTGCCTGGAGTGTTGACTTCAATCAGCCCCAGCATTTT.

J is TRBJ2-7 and V is TRBV6-2 or TRBV6-3; 8 nucleotides align to TRBD2. CDR1 and CDR2 from the germline V gene are MNHEY and SVGEGT. The CDR3 sequence is 14 residues long. V shed 2 bases and J 3 bases; nucleotides not matched to a gene: 3. The CDR3 reads CASSYGGGHYEQYF. DNA of the CDR3: TGTGCCAGCAGTTACGGCGGGGGGCACTACGAGCAGTACTTC.

V and J are TRBV7-9 and TRBJ1-1, with D maybe TRBD1 (6 bases). There are 14 residues in the CDR3. The V gene's germline CDR1 is SEHNR and CDR2 FQNEAQ (reference sequence). With 5 bases removed from V and 4 bases from J, the gap between germline ends came to 14 bases. The CDR3 coding sequence is TGTGCCAGCAGCCAGCACAGGGAATTCACTGAAGCTTTCTTT. Residues: CASSQHREFTEAFF.

J is TRBJ1-5 and V is TRBV18, with no clear D. This CDR3 comprises 15 residues. Germline lookup yields CDR1 KGHSH and CDR2 LQKENI. With 3 bases removed from V and 4 bases from J, the gap between germline ends came to 13 bases. CDR3 nucleotides: TGTGCCAGCTCACCCGCGGCGGGTAATAATCAGCCCCAGCATTTT. Its protein product is CASSPAAGNNQPQHF.

The V gene is TRBV3-1 (or the pseudogene TRBV3-2), the J gene TRBJ2-7; 7 bases line up with TRBD1. The CDR3 spans 13 residues. Per germline, CDR1 LGHDT and CDR2 YNNKEL (reference sequence). J gave up 4 bases and V 4 bases, and 4 bases lay outside the gene matches. CDR3 DNA: TGTGCCAGCAGCCGAGGGACAGATTACGAGCAGTACTTC. Its protein is CASSRGTDYEQYF.

The rearrangement uses TRBV27 and TRBJ2-5; 7 nucleotides line up with TRBD2. The CDR3 has 17 residues. The V gene's germline CDR1 is MNHEY and CDR2 SMNVEV (reference sequence). The V and J ends lost 2 bases and 2 bases, in that order; junction bases with no gene match: 11. CDR3 sequence (DNA): TGTGCCAGCAGTTTAGCCTCCGCTAGCGGATATCAAGAGACCCAGTACTTC. It encodes CASSLASASGYQETQYF.

The DNA for the CDR3 is TGTGCCAGCAGCCCCCTCGGGCAGCCCCAGCATTTT. This encodes CASSPLGQPQHF. The chain carries TRBV6-2 or TRBV6-3 and TRBJ1-5; the D is unclear. V lost 6 bases and J lost 7, with 10 bases in between. CDR3 size: 12 residues. Looked up from germline, CDR1 is MNHEY and CDR2 is SVGEGT.

The chain combines TRBV7-2 with TRBJ2-4, with TRBD2 matching over 10 bases. Germline V gene lookup returns CDR1 SGHTA and CDR2 FQGNSA. CDR3 length: 14 amino acids. V was pared by 3 bases and J by 10 bases, with 6 bases of the junction left unmatched. CDR3 in DNA: TGTGCCAGCAGCTTTTCTAGCGGGGGAGGGATTCAGTACTTC. Protein: CASSFSSGGGIQYF.

The CDR3 DNA reads TGTGCCAGCAGCCGACAGGGAAATGAGCAGTTCTTC. It yields the protein CASSRQGNEQFF. This chain links TRBV12-3 or TRBV12-4 with TRBJ2-1; 7 bases fit TRBD1. The CDR3 consists of 12 residues. Trimming cost V 6 bases and J 7 bases; bases outside gene matches: 3.

V gene TRBV6-4 combines with J gene TRBJ1-1, with 8 bases fitting TRBD1. CDR1 and CDR2 from the germline V gene are MRHNA and SNTAGT. The junction had 10 bases not matched to a gene; V was cut back by 3 bases and J by 7 bases. The CDR3 consists of 15 residues. The DNA of the CDR3 is TGTGCCAGCAGTGATTCCTGGACAGGGCGGGATGAAGCTTTCTTT. It codes for CASSDSWTGRDEAFF.

CDR3 DNA sequence: TGTGCCAGCAGTTTCTGGGAGGACACTGAAGCTTTCTTT. This encodes CASSFWEDTEAFF. The chain combines TRBV6-5 with TRBJ1-1; no definite D call. The CDR3 is 13 residues long. Trimming left V 4 bases short and J 3 bases short, with 9 bases between. Germline CDR1 reads MNHEY; CDR2 reads SVGAGI.

The chain uses TRBV7-8 and TRBJ2-7, with a possible D match to TRBD1 (5 bases). The CDR3 spans 15 residues. The V gene's germline CDR1 is SGHVS and CDR2 FQNEAQ. V shed 5 bases and J shed 7 bases, with 21 bases lying between them. CDR3: CASSPRTRATTEQYF. The CDR3 nucleotides are TGTGCCAGCAGCCCCAGAACCAGGGCTACTACGGAGCAGTACTTC.